A single T cell receptor beta chain is shown here with its context. Which antigen it targets is not known. The CDR3 end falls 3 residues outside the read, so it is completed with the germline J gene. This sample is drawn from a study of T cells in women clearing cervical HPV infection (dated by TCRdb to between 2018 and 2020). Looking at the study overall: The cases were approximately 23 women with histologically confirmed HPV16-related CIN3 or worse, and 2 of those women had invasive cancers. Cases had a median age of about 34 years and controls had a median age of approximately 40, with no significant differences in baseline characteristics. Five blinded duplicates per group were added as quality controls, giving around 60 samples: some 50 participants and ten or so replicates. Blood from cases was drawn at the visit where the lesion was first identified, while blood from controls was drawn once the infection was no longer detected. For cases, the median interval between lesion detection and blood sampling was over 130 days, with an interquartile range of about 85 to 220 days. Since HLA typing was available for only a few women, HLA type could not be ruled out as a confounder. The controls were some 23 women whose single incident HPV16 infection cleared within 12 months with no development of precancer or cancer. This exploratory proof-of-principle case-control study, nested within the Guanacaste HPV Natural History Study in Costa Rica, compared TCR repertoires among women with different cervical HPV16 outcomes. Cases and controls were matched on age within five years and on year of sample collection. The parent cohort enrolled about 10,000 women aged 18 or older in Guanacaste, Costa Rica, in about 1992 to 1995 and followed the women for around seven years.

Summary of the overall study and its limitations: Cases had lower TRBV6-7 relative abundance than controls (approximately 0.11% versus 0.16%; Bonferroni P = 0.0008). Random forest classifiers combining richness and V gene abundances distinguished cases from controls with an estimated AUC of approximately 0.83. The cross-sectional design could not show whether the associations came before the infection or were a result of it, and neither effector/memory subsets nor HPV-specific T cells were isolated. TCR repertoire richness was significantly higher in CIN3+ cases than in controls across sequencing depths, while evenness did not differ. Because the number of T cells in each sample was unknown, differences in richness could reflect differing T-cell content rather than repertoire biology.

The immunoSEQ assay used multiplex PCR to amplify TCR beta CDR3 regions from an average of about 1,200 ng of genomic DNA per sample. The assay corrected primer bias using a complete synthetic TCR repertoire to establish an amplification baseline. The amplicons were sequenced using the Illumina platform. As for the original processing: Error correction of the sequences involved clustering with frequency ratios plus a modified nearest-neighbor algorithm, after which the sequences were analyzed in the immunoSEQ Analyzer using IMGT gene definitions. At each rarefaction depth, TCR richness and evenness were averaged across 20 rarefaction repeats, and any sample with fewer sequences than the depth was left out. Wilcoxon rank sum tests with FDR correction were used to compare relative abundances of V, D and J genes between the groups. For the blinded duplicates, the intraclass correlation was nearly 96% for TCR richness and averaged about 75% across around 61 gene segments. TCRdb limited this immuneACCESS table to in-frame rearrangements with V and J called. A share of clones is missing; checked studies link under half to unresolved V genes, and the rest is unexplained. Clonal size and the V and J genes are those of that table, whereas D and trimming came from the DNA. This sample's table lists 35,000 to 45,000 clones. About 5.8% of the sample lies in the top ten.

Every participant had a single incident cervical HPV16 infection, and prevalent HPV16 infections were excluded. Cervical HPV DNA was detected with MY09/MY11 PCR, and genotyping was done by dot-blot hybridization. About 15 mL of heparinized blood were centrifuged, and the buffy coat was aliquoted, frozen at -30°C, then stored at -80°C. QIAGEN kits were used to extract genomic DNA from buffy coat specimens. The CDR3 numbers 13 residues from cysteine through phenylalanine. The DNA has 30 bases, all within the CDR3, and is read from base 1. The germline V and J ends show losses of 5 bases and 3 bases respectively, and no gene match explains 2 bases of the junction. The germline V gene gives CDR1 as MNHGY and CDR2 as SAAAGT.

Material: blood buffy coat. This TCR derives from a woman aged 18-70 years with a cervical HPV16 infection that either progressed to CIN3+ or cleared (not recorded which). The chain employs TRBV6-8 and TRBJ2-7; 9 central nucleotides agree with TRBD2. CDR3 bases read: TGTGCCAGCAGTGTAGCGGGAGTCTACGAG. Translated, it reads CASSVAGVYE. The entire CDR3 is CASSVAGVYEQYF.